This is a list of T cell receptor beta chains from one sample in a study of T cell repertoires in cytomegalovirus infection. Each CDR3 protein is one row after TCRdb ran MiXCR on the reads. Of 170,000 or so distinct CDR3 sequences in the sample, roughly an eighth were seen once. Sequences were obtained from PBMCs. The receptors derive from a human donor in good health (CMV status not recorded). Some clones in this sample may be carry-over from other donors' samples. Each CDR3 is given with its conserved first and last residue. The D gene is left open where the match is weak. Where a row states a size, it is once, few, many or the class of an expanded clone; other rows omit it.

>TRBV29-1|15|TRBJ1-1|.|.
CSGGGGKRINTEAFF
TGCAGCGGGGGGGGGGGGAAACGGATCAACACTGAAGCTTTCTTT
>TRBV7-2|15|TRBJ1-5|TRBD1|many
CASSTTGPSNQPQHF
TGTGCCAGCAGCACGACAGGGCCTAGCAATCAGCCCCAGCATTTT
>TRBV2|12|TRBJ1-1|.|few
CARDGGSTEAFF
TGTGCCAGAGACGGGGGAAGCACTGAAGCTTTCTTT
>TRBV12-3/TRBV12-4|14|TRBJ1-1|.|many
CASSLGRQIAEAFF
TGTGCCAGCAGTCTAGGGAGACAGATCGCTGAAGCTTTCTTT
>TRBV28|14|TRBJ2-3|.|many
CASSGLAETDTQYF
TGTGCCAGCAGTGGGTTAGCGGAAACAGATACGCAGTATTTT
>TRBV19|14|TRBJ2-2|.|.
CASSIEGSTGELFF
TGTGCCAGTAGTATAGAGGGATCCACCGGGGAGCTGTTTTTT
>TRBV7-2|13|TRBJ2-3|.|many
CASSARGTDTQYF
TGTGCCAGCAGCGCCCGGGGGACAGATACGCAGTATTTT
>TRBV24-1|16|TRBJ2-1|TRBD2|few
CATSDSLAGGRNEQFF
TGTGCCACCAGTGATTCACTAGCGGGAGGGCGTAATGAGCAGTTCTTC
>TRBV7-9|15|TRBJ2-1|TRBD1|.
CASSRPGTGHNEQFF
TGTGCCAGCAGCCGTCCCGGGACAGGGCACAATGAGCAGTTCTTC
>TRBV12-3/TRBV12-4|15|TRBJ2-3|TRBD2|many
CASSHPAGRTDTQYF
TGTGCCAGCAGTCACCCAGCGGGGAGGACAGATACGCAGTATTTT
>TRBV29-1|9|TRBJ1-2|TRBD1|.
CSVDGTGGF
TGCAGCGTTGATGGGACAGGGGGCTTC
>TRBV6-6|16|TRBJ1-5|TRBD1|.
CASSVLRDRWPWPQHF
TGTGCCAGCAGTGTGTTACGGGACAGGTGGCCATGGCCCCAGCATTTT
>TRBV7-2|10|TRBJ2-1|.|many
CASRGDEQFF
TGTGCCAGCAGGGGCGACGAGCAGTTCTTC
>TRBV6-1|16|TRBJ1-5|TRBD1|few
CASSEDRGLGNQPQHF
TGTGCCAGCAGTGAGGACAGGGGGCTAGGTAATCAGCCCCAGCATTTT
>TRBV7-8|19|TRBJ2-7|.|many
CASSLVGVFTGGVAYEQYF
TGTGCCAGCAGCTTAGTGGGGGTATTTACAGGGGGGGTGGCCTACGAGCAGTACTTC
>TRBV7-3|14|TRBJ2-5|.|few
CASSLTRDEKTQYF
TGTGCCAGCAGCTTAACCAGGGATGAAAAGACCCAGTACTTC